Below, 29 T cell receptor beta chains from the same sample are listed, as sequenced in a study of regulatory T cells in long-lasting Graves disease. Library construction for TCR beta used iRepertoire HTBI primers and Arm-PCR of CDR3 regions. TCRdb recomputed calls from the multiplex PCR reads with MiXCR, one row per CDR3 protein. The sample lists about 530,000 distinct CDR3 sequences; about 16% were seen once. Time point given: newly diagnosed GD, antithyroid drugs for less than 3 months. The TCR library used RNA extracted from PBMCs. These data are also associated with another study on T cells in Graves' hyperthyroidism and ophthalmopathy.

The source material was peripheral blood mononuclear cells (PBMCs), sampled at new diagnosis, from a patient treated with antithyroid drugs. These receptors all come from a middle-aged woman with Graves disease.

The CDR3 bases are TGTGCCAGTAATACCGGGACAATTAAGAACACTGAAGCTTTCTTT. Its translation is CASNTGTIKNTEAFF. V gene TRBV19 combines with J gene TRBJ1-1, with a possible D match to TRBD1 (6 bases). The germline CDR1 and CDR2 sequences are LNHDA and SQIVND (reference sequence). This CDR3 is built from 15 residues. The V gene lost 7 bases and the J gene lost 1 base, with 16 bases spanning the gap.

Of note for this clonotype: A read error may be the cause here, since a much bigger clone is one base away. The chain recombines TRBV28 with TRBJ1-5, with TRBD1 matching over 8 bases. Per germline, CDR1 MDHEN and CDR2 SYDVKM. This CDR3 has 14 residues. The CDR3 region is CASSGPGGGQPRHF. The CDR3 region has the DNA TGTGCCAGCAGTGGCCCAGGGGGCGGTCAGCCCCGGCATTTT. Looking up the rest from reference TRBV28 and TRBJ1-5 gives the full variable domain: DVKVTQSSRYLVKRTGEKVFLECVQDMDHENMFWYRQDPGLGLRLIYFSYDVKMKEKGDIPEGYSVSREKKERFSLILESASTNQTSMYLCASSGPGGGQPRHFGDGTRLSIL.

This clonotype was counted many times. The chain links TRBV28 to TRBJ1-1; tentative D call: TRBD1 (6 bases). This CDR3 contains 14 residues. Between the trimmed V and J ends, which lost 6 bases and 2 bases, there was a span of 13 bases. Germline CDR1 is MDHEN and CDR2 is SYDVKM. The CDR3 DNA is TGTGCCAGCAGGGTCGGACAGTTTAACACTGAAGCTTTCTTT. Its translation is CASRVGQFNTEAFF.

J is TRBJ2-6 and V is TRBV7-9; the D call may be TRBD1 or TRBD2 (7 bases each). CDR3 size: 16 residues. Germline V gene data show CDR1 as SEHNR and CDR2 as FQNEAQ (reference sequence). The V gene lost 5 bases and the J gene lost 2 bases, with 13 bases spanning the gap. The CDR3 bases are TGTGCCAGCAGCCCAGGGGGGGGCGCTGGGGCCAACGTCCTGACTTTC. As protein: CASSPGGGAGANVLTF.

This clonotype was observed many times. The chain recombines TRBV6-1 with TRBJ2-1, with 8 bases matching TRBD1. V lost 8 bases, J lost 0 bases, and 6 bases stayed unmatched. Germline CDR1 MNHNS, CDR2 SASEGT. The CDR3 covers 15 residues. The CDR3 spells CASRLGQGSYNEQFF. The CDR3 DNA reads as TGTGCCAGCCGGCTAGGACAGGGCTCCTACAATGAGCAGTTCTTC.

This clonotype was detected many times. J is TRBJ1-2 and V is TRBV28; the D is unclear. Per the germline V gene, CDR1 is MDHEN and CDR2 is SYDVKM. With 4 bases removed from V and 4 bases from J, the gap between germline ends came to 13 bases. CDR3 length: 14 amino acids. This CDR3 reads CASSYGGSSYGYTF. The CDR3 region has the DNA TGTGCCAGCAGTTACGGAGGCAGCAGCTATGGCTACACCTTC.

The CDR3 is CASGSITPSGANVLTF. CDR3 sequence (DNA): TGTGCCAGCGGATCCATAACTCCCTCTGGGGCCAACGTCCTGACTTTC. The genes are TRBV12-3 or TRBV12-4 and TRBJ2-6; no definite D call. The germline V and J ends were trimmed by 8 bases and 0 bases, with 14 bases remaining between them. The CDR3 has 16 amino acids.

This clonotype was observed a handful of times. The rearrangement links TRBV6-1 to TRBJ2-7; weak D call: TRBD1 (6 bases). This CDR3 spans 13 amino acids. Looked up from germline, CDR1 is MNHNS and CDR2 is SASEGT. V was cut by 8 bases and J by 1 base, with 12 bases left in between. The CDR3 loop is CASWDILSYEQYF. Here the CDR3 DNA reads TGTGCCAGCTGGGACATCCTTTCCTACGAGCAGTACTTC.

The J gene is TRBJ1-1, the V gene TRBV24-1; the D gene is possibly TRBD1 (6 bases). Germline values: CDR1 KGHDR, CDR2 SFDVKD. CDR3 length: 15 residues. V was shortened by 7 bases and J by 0 bases, with 14 bases between the two germline ends. The CDR3 DNA follows: TGTGCCACCAGACCAAAGGACAGTTTGAACACTGAAGCTTTCTTT. Translation: CATRPKDSLNTEAFF.

On this clonotype: This may be a read error, as it is one base from a much larger clone. The chain is built from TRBV6-1 and TRBJ2-7, with a possible D match to TRBD1 (5 bases). The CDR3 covers 14 residues. The germline CDR1 and CDR2 sequences are MNHNS and SASEGT. CDR3 nucleotide sequence: TGTGCCAGCAGTGAAGAGCAGGGTTCCTGCGAGCAGTACTTC. This encodes CASSEEQGSCEQYF.

This clonotype was recorded a few times. The rearrangement uses TRBV20-1 and TRBJ2-7; 7 positions agree with TRBD2. The V segment lost 7 bases and the J segment 3 bases; nucleotides outside the gene matches: 3. The CDR3 sequence is 11 residues long. Germline V gene lookup returns CDR1 DFQATT and CDR2 SNEGSKA (reference sequence). The CDR3 region has the DNA TGCAGTGTGGGCGGGGGCTACGAGCAGTACTTC. This gives the protein CSVGGGYEQYF.

This clonotype has just a few counts. The CDR3 is CASSYRQGTYSPLHF. CDR3 DNA sequence: TGTGCCAGCAGTTACCGACAGGGGACCTATTCACCCCTCCACTTT. This chain uses TRBV6-2 or TRBV6-3 with TRBJ1-6, with TRBD1 matching 8 bases. J was trimmed by 8 bases and V by 2 bases; bases with no gene match: 5. The germline V gene encodes CDR1 MNHEY and CDR2 SVGEGT. This CDR3 is built from 15 residues.

On this clonotype: One base away lies a much larger clone, so this may be a sequencing read error. It is unclear where the CDR3 begins or ends on the DNA, so no DNA is shown, and the CDR3 is as TCRdb lists it. The genes are TRBV2 and TRBJ2-7; no DNA check was done on the table's D call, TRBD1. From germline, CDR1 is SNHLY and CDR2 FYNNEI. The CDR3 has 15 amino acids, counting both end residues. CDR3 protein: CASILGQGDPYEQYF.

CDR3 sequence reads: CASSLVGAARNTQYF. CDR3 nucleotide sequence: TGTGCCAGCAGCTTAGTGGGGGCTGCACGCAATACGCAGTATTTT. This chain connects TRBV7-3 to TRBJ2-3, with D perhaps matching TRBD1 (6 bases). V gave up 2 bases and J gave up 7 bases, with 16 bases separating them. The CDR3 is 15 residues long. Germline CDR1 is SGHTA and CDR2 is FQGTGA.

There are many counts of this clonotype. The junction departs from the called germline gene at one end, perhaps through a read error. V gene TRBV12-3 or TRBV12-4 combines with J gene TRBJ1-1; D is unclear. This CDR3 is 14 amino acids long. The CDR3 coding sequence is TGTGCCAGCAGCTTAGGAAACCTGAACACTGAAGCTTTCTTT. It yields the protein CASSLGNLNTEAFF.

This clonotype was detected ten times or more. The rearrangement links TRBV6-1 to TRBJ1-4; no reliable D call. Trimming pared 6 bases from V and 4 bases from J, leaving 15 bases between. The CDR3 covers 15 residues. The V gene's germline CDR1 is MNHNS and CDR2 SASEGT. The CDR3 DNA reads TGTGCCAGCAGGGGAGGCAGCGGAAGTAATGAAAAACTGTTTTTT. Amino acid sequence: CASRGGSGSNEKLFF.

This clonotype appeared many times. This chain connects TRBV11-3 to TRBJ1-1, with TRBD1 as a possible D gene (6 bases). The V gene lost 5 bases and the J gene lost 13 bases, with 20 bases spanning the gap. Germline V CDR1 and CDR2: SGHNT, YENEEA. This CDR3 has 13 residues. In DNA, the CDR3 is TGTGCCAGCAGCCTATTCCGGGACACCCAAGGTTTCTTT. Translation: CASSLFRDTQGFF.

The chain recombines TRBV7-9 with TRBJ2-5, with 10 positions matching TRBD1. Germline CDR1 SEHNR, CDR2 FQNEAQ (reference sequence). The CDR3 is 14 amino acids. J gave up 4 bases and V 4 bases, and 3 bases lay outside the gene matches. The CDR3 sequence: CASSSDRGLETQYF. Here the CDR3 DNA reads TGTGCCAGCAGCTCCGACAGGGGGCTAGAGACCCAGTACTTC.

This chain uses TRBV7-2 with TRBJ1-3; TRBD1 might be the D (6 bases). There are 16 residues in the CDR3. Trimming cost V 5 bases and J 0 bases, with 14 bases left between them. The germline gives CDR1 SGHTA, CDR2 FQGNSA. The CDR3 DNA follows: TGTGCCAGCAGCCTGGGGGCCTTTAGCTCTGGAAACACCATATATTTT. It is translated as CASSLGAFSSGNTIYF.

As to this clonotype: This may arise from a read error, as a much more abundant clone is one base away. The chain uses TRBV14 and TRBJ2-7; no reliable D call. CDR1 and CDR2 (germline): SGHDN, FVKESK. Deletions cut 1 base from V and 6 bases from J, with 7 bases between. The CDR3 length is 12 residues. The CDR3 coding sequence is TGTGCCAGCAGCCAAGGGGTGGCCGAGCAGTACTTC. Protein: CASSQGVAEQYF.

In its sample, this clonotype was seen once. The rearrangement joins TRBV11-2 to TRBJ2-7; 15 bases are a match to TRBD2. The CDR3 covers 18 residues. The V gene's germline CDR1 is SGHAT and CDR2 FQNNGV. The trim removed 5 bases at V and 3 bases at J, leaving 11 bases unmatched. The CDR3 coding sequence is TGTGCCAGCAGCCCGGGACTAGCGGGGGGAACCCGAGGCTACGAGCAGTACTTC. Encoded protein: CASSPGLAGGTRGYEQYF.

In its sample, this clonotype was seen many times. The genes are TRBV11-2 and TRBJ1-2; perhaps TRBD1 as D (5 bases). Germline V CDR1 and CDR2: SGHAT, FQNNGV. The CDR3 spans 13 residues. V was clipped by 6 bases and J by 1 base, with 9 bases between them. The CDR3 DNA follows: TGTGCCAGCAGTCCCGACAGTAACTATGGCTACACCTTC. Encoded protein: CASSPDSNYGYTF.

This clonotype is a singleton in its sample. The chain carries TRBV18 and TRBJ2-5; 8 nucleotides agree with TRBD1. Germline V lookup: CDR1 KGHSH, CDR2 LQKENI. V lost 4 bases and J lost 5; bases outside the gene matches: 9. The length of the CDR3 is 15 residues. In DNA, the CDR3 is TGTGCCAGCTCACTCGGACAGGGCCTAGGGGAGACCCAGTACTTC. It codes for CASSLGQGLGETQYF.

This clonotype was seen a few times. This sequence joins TRBV2 and TRBJ1-2, with D possibly TRBD1 on 5 matching bases. Trimming shortened V by 4 bases and J by 4 bases, and 19 bases separated the two germline ends. Germline CDR1 reads SNHLY; CDR2 reads FYNNEI. The CDR3 runs to 16 residues. This CDR3 reads CASSARQPSPSYGYTF. The CDR3 DNA reads as TGTGCCAGCAGTGCTCGACAGCCCTCACCTTCCTATGGCTACACCTTC.

The chain uses TRBV9 and TRBJ1-1; D gene uncertain. This CDR3 has 13 residues. The germline V gene has CDR1 SGDLS and CDR2 YYNGEE. The germline V and J ends were trimmed by 0 bases and 3 bases, with 6 bases remaining between them. The CDR3 DNA reads as TGTGCCAGCAGCGTAGCGCTGCACACTGAAGCTTTCTTT. The encoded protein is CASSVALHTEAFF.

This clonotype was seen repeatedly, ten times or more. The chain has TRBV2 and TRBJ1-2; D perhaps matches TRBD1 (5 bases). CDR3 size: 12 residues. V lost 7 bases to trimming and J lost 3 bases, with 9 bases between them. Per germline, CDR1 SNHLY and CDR2 FYNNEI. This CDR3 is CASKTEDYGYTF. CDR3 sequence (DNA): TGTGCCAGCAAGACAGAGGACTATGGCTACACCTTC.

This clonotype has more than one count but fewer than ten. The CDR3 protein is CAISERGGDSPLHF. The CDR3 nucleotides read TGTGCCATCAGTGAAAGGGGAGGGGATTCACCCCTCCACTTT. The V gene is TRBV10-3, the J gene TRBJ1-6, with a tentative D call TRBD1 (5 bases). This CDR3 comprises 14 residues. Trimming removed 3 bases at V and 8 bases at J, with 11 bases between. Looked up from germline, CDR1 is ENHRY and CDR2 is SYGVKD.

This clonotype has just a few counts. This chain joins TRBV20-1 and TRBJ2-2, with 9 bases fitting TRBD2. Trimming took 7 bases from V and 9 from J; bases not matched to a gene: 9. Germline CDR1 and CDR2: DFQATT and SNEGSKA (reference sequence). The CDR3 runs 13 residues. For the CDR3, the DNA is TGCAGTGGAGGCCTAGCGGGGACCAGGGAGCTGTTTTTT. It is translated as CSGGLAGTRELFF.

V usage is TRBV5-6 and J usage is TRBJ1-1; a weak D match, TRBD1 (5 bases). The CDR3 is 14 residues long. Per germline, CDR1 SGHDT and CDR2 YYEEEE. V gave up 6 bases and J gave up 5 bases, with 17 bases separating them. The CDR3 sequence: CASIYLWGTTEAFF. For the CDR3, the DNA is TGTGCCAGCATTTACCTCTGGGGGACGACTGAAGCTTTCTTT.